This entry lists 20 T cell receptor beta chains sequenced from one sample in a study of cytomegalovirus exposure and HLA in healthy donors. The study ran its PCR with 60 Vbeta and 13 Jbeta primers. The data were produced by immunoSEQ multiplex PCR, yet TCRdb's version contains in-frame clones alone and is incomplete. The table has fewer than 200,000 clones, roughly three quarters seen once. The sample taken for sequencing was PBMCs. All receptors come from a man aged 35-49 years in good health and CMV-seropositive.

This chain connects TRBV11-2 to TRBJ1-4; D is perhaps TRBD1 (5 bases). The CDR3 spans 13 residues. CDR1 and CDR2 (germline): SGHAT, FQNNGV. Between the trimmed V and J ends, which lost 1 base and 5 bases, there was a span of 5 bases. The CDR3 coding sequence is TGTGCCAGCAGCTTAGGGGGCAATGAAAAACTGTTTTTT. Its protein is CASSLGGNEKLFF.

This sequence joins TRBV4-2 and TRBJ2-3; 8 bases align to TRBD2. The germline CDR1 and CDR2 sequences are LGHNA and YNFKEQ. The CDR3 runs to 15 residues. Trimming cost V 4 bases and J 0 bases; bases outside gene matches: 3. This chain's CDR3 is CASSRPGGSTDTQYF. CDR3 DNA sequence: TGTGCCAGCAGCCGCCCGGGGGGGAGCACAGATACGCAGTATTTT.

V gene TRBV18 combines with J gene TRBJ1-1, with D possibly being TRBD1 (5 bases). The CDR3 is 14 amino acids. Germline loops: CDR1 KGHSH, CDR2 LQKENI. Trimming removed 6 bases at V and 1 base at J, with 12 bases between. The CDR3 sequence is CASSRQGPNTEAFF. The CDR3 DNA reads TGTGCCAGCTCCCGGCAGGGTCCGAACACTGAAGCTTTCTTT.

This clone has ten or more counts. The V and J genes are TRBV19 and TRBJ1-1; D gene ambiguous. V lost 3 bases to trimming and J lost 0 bases, with 8 bases between them. The length of the CDR3 is 14 residues. Germline V CDR1 and CDR2: LNHDA, SQIVND (reference sequence). CDR3 DNA sequence: TGTGCCAGTAGTATCGGAGCTATGAACACTGAAGCTTTCTTT. Translation: CASSIGAMNTEAFF.

This clone has a handful of counts. The chain combines TRBV6-5 with TRBJ1-3; maybe TRBD1 (6 bases). Germline V gene lookup returns CDR1 MNHEY and CDR2 SVGAGI. Trimming took off 8 bases at V and 5 bases at J, with 10 bases between the two ends. The CDR3 consists of 12 residues. CDR3: CASRDTRNTIYF. The CDR3 coding sequence is TGTGCCAGCCGGGACACCAGAAACACCATATATTTT.

This clone was picked up a small number of times. The chain couples TRBV5-6 to TRBJ1-2; D unclear. V lost 3 bases, J lost 1 base, and 10 bases lay in between. Germline assignment: CDR1 SGHDT and CDR2 YYEEEE. The CDR3 contains 14 residues. CDR3 amino acids: CASSSYPVNYGYTF. The DNA for the CDR3 is TGTGCCAGCAGCTCTTACCCGGTTAACTATGGCTACACCTTC.

This chain joins TRBV2 and TRBJ1-1; the match to TRBD1 covers 7 bases. J lost 5 bases, V lost 9 bases, and 3 bases had no gene match. The germline V gene has CDR1 SNHLY and CDR2 FYNNEI. CDR3 length: 11 amino acids. The CDR3 coding sequence is TGTGCCAGTTTACAGGGGACTGAAGCTTTCTTT. Amino acid sequence: CASLQGTEAFF.

This clone was seen more than once but under ten times. The chain employs TRBV21-1 and TRBJ1-5. TRBV21-1 is an annotated pseudogene. The CDR3 has 15 amino acids. CDR3 nucleotides: TGTGCCAGCAGCAGGGCGGGGGCCCGCAATCAGCCCCAGCATTTT. Translating gives CASSRAGARNQPQHF.

Here the CDR3 DNA reads TGCGCCAGCAGCCGAGACAGGCGAGGGACTGAAGCTTTCTTT. Its protein product is CASSRDRRGTEAFF. The rearrangement uses TRBV5-1 and TRBJ1-1; tentatively, D is TRBD1 (6 bases). Germline loops: CDR1 SGHRS, CDR2 YFSETQ. The V and J ends lost 4 bases and 5 bases respectively, with 15 bases between them. There are 14 residues in the CDR3. The whole variable domain, remainder taken from reference TRBV5-1 and TRBJ1-1, is KAGVTQTPRYLIKTRGQQVTLSCSPISGHRSVSWYQQTPGQGLQFLFEYFSETQRNKGNFPGRFSGRQFSNSRSEMNVSTLELGDSALYLCASSRDRRGTEAFFGQGTRLTVV.

The V call is TRBV6-6, the J call TRBJ1-1; D is ambiguous. This CDR3 spans 13 amino acids. Trimming removed 4 bases from V and 1 base from J, with 7 bases in between. Germline CDR1 and CDR2: MNHNY and SVGAGI (reference sequence). CDR3 protein: CASSFQQNTEAFF. The CDR3 nucleotides read TGTGCCAGCAGTTTCCAACAGAACACTGAAGCTTTCTTT.

The gene calls are TRBV11-2 and TRBJ1-5; no clear D gene. This CDR3 is built from 13 residues. V was shortened by 1 base and J by 6 bases, with 7 bases between the two germline ends. Germline V gene data show CDR1 as SGHAT and CDR2 as FQNNGV. The CDR3 sequence is CASSLGARQPQHF. The DNA of the CDR3 is TGTGCCAGCAGCTTAGGGGCACGTCAGCCCCAGCATTTT.

This rearrangement joins TRBV5-1 to TRBJ2-5; tentative D call: TRBD1 (5 bases). Germline CDR1 and CDR2: SGHRS and YFSETQ. The V end lost 1 base, the J end lost 4 bases, and 26 bases lay between the germline ends. The CDR3 length is 19 residues. The chain's CDR3 is CASSLSDWGLRERGETQYF. The CDR3 DNA is TGCGCCAGCAGCTTGAGTGATTGGGGCCTCAGAGAACGAGGAGAGACCCAGTACTTC.

The chain has TRBV19 and TRBJ2-4, with TRBD2 matching over 14 bases. After removal of 4 bases from V and 3 bases from J, the junction contained 5 bases not matched to a gene. Germline lookup yields CDR1 LNHDA and CDR2 SQIVND (reference sequence). The CDR3 contains 17 residues. The CDR3 bases are TGTGCCAGTAGTACGAGACTAGCGGGGGGGCACAAAAACATTCAGTACTTC. It encodes CASSTRLAGGHKNIQYF.

V is TRBV6-4 and J is TRBJ2-1; D gene uncertain. V gave up 6 bases and J gave up 0 bases, with 6 bases separating them. This CDR3 contains 13 residues. The germline gives CDR1 MRHNA, CDR2 SNTAGT. CDR3 in DNA: TGTGCCAGCAGGCGGTCCTCCTACAATGAGCAGTTCTTC. It translates to CASRRSSYNEQFF.

There are a few counts of this clone. This sequence joins TRBV2 and TRBJ1-5, with D unresolved. This CDR3 has 15 residues. Between the trimmed V and J ends, which lost 0 bases and 6 bases, there was a span of 12 bases. Germline loops: CDR1 SNHLY, CDR2 FYNNEI. The CDR3 DNA reads TGTGCCAGCAGTGAAGCCGATGCCGAACTTCAGCCCCAGCATTTT. Amino acids: CASSEADAELQPQHF.

The CDR3 DNA reads TGTGCCAGCAGGAGGCAGTTGTCCTACAATGAGCAGTTCTTC. Translated: CASRRQLSYNEQFF. This chain links TRBV11-1 with TRBJ2-1; unclear D gene. Trimming cost V 6 bases and J 1 base, with 10 bases left between them. Germline CDR1 reads SGHAT; CDR2 reads FQDESV (reference sequence). The CDR3 is 14 residues long.

This clone has just one count. The J gene is TRBJ2-1, the V gene TRBV2, with D possibly being TRBD1 (7 bases). Trimming pared 3 bases from V and 8 bases from J, leaving 17 bases between. In germline, CDR1 is SNHLY, CDR2 FYNNEI. The CDR3 loop spans 15 amino acids. CDR3 DNA: TGTGCCAGCAGTGAGGCAAGGACAGGAGGGGATGAGCAGTTCTTC. Protein sequence: CASSEARTGGDEQFF.

The chain links TRBV18 to TRBJ2-7; 8 nucleotides line up with TRBD1. Germline CDR1 and CDR2: KGHSH and LQKENI. There are 14 residues in the CDR3. The trim removed 3 bases at V and 1 base at J, leaving 2 bases unmatched. CDR3 residues: CASSPGQVSYEQYF. The CDR3 bases are TGTGCCAGCTCACCGGGACAGGTTTCCTACGAGCAGTACTTC.

In its sample, this clone was seen once. This chain connects TRBV6-5 to TRBJ1-1; TRBD1 agrees at 7 bases. V shed 0 bases, J shed 8 bases, and the junction held 6 bases outside the gene matches. Looked up from germline, CDR1 is MNHEY and CDR2 is SVGAGI. This CDR3 comprises 14 residues. CDR3 in amino acids: CASSYSRGQGEAFF. CDR3 nucleotide sequence: TGTGCCAGCAGTTACTCGAGGGGGCAGGGGGAAGCTTTCTTT.

The V gene is TRBV9, the J gene TRBJ2-7, with TRBD2 identical over 8 bases. V trimming: 4 bases; J trimming: 5 bases; junction bases outside the gene matches: 11. The germline V gene encodes CDR1 SGDLS and CDR2 YYNGEE. The CDR3 spans 15 residues. The CDR3 here is CASSREGGAADEQYF. CDR3 in DNA: TGTGCCAGCAGCCGGGAGGGGGGGGCCGCCGACGAGCAGTACTTC.